These 3 T cell receptor beta chains share one sample of origin, sequenced in a study of T-cell reconstitution after alpha-beta-depleted transplantation in children. Unique molecular identifiers were used in preparing the TCRbeta library. One entry per CDR3 protein, called by TCRdb with MiXCR from the PCR reads. This sample has some 440,000 distinct CDR3 sequences; roughly 17% occur once, and the top ten carry under 30%. Material: PBMCs, mostly from graft donor cells, obtained 360 days after TCRalphabeta/CD19-depleted stem cell transplant. These receptors came from a boy in the first two years of life who had a stem cell transplant for Wiskott-Aldrich syndrome, so the T cells may come from the graft donor.

This rearrangement joins TRBV13 to TRBJ2-1; 13 bases are shared with TRBD2. The CDR3 covers 16 residues. V dropped 3 bases and J dropped 8; count of bases not matched to a gene: 7. CDR1 is PRHDT and CDR2 is FYEKMQ in the germline V gene (reference sequence). The CDR3 DNA reads as TGTGCCAGCAGCTTCCCGGGACTAGCGGGATCAGATGAGCAGTTCTTC. Encoded protein: CASSFPGLAGSDEQFF.

The DNA of the CDR3 is TGCAGCGTTGAAGGACGGCTAGCGGGGGGAAGGGAGCAGTTCTTC. Its translation: CSVEGRLAGGREQFF. J is TRBJ2-1 and V is TRBV29-1; TRBD2 matches at 11 bases. Germline lookup yields CDR1 SQVTM and CDR2 ANQGSEA. V was pared by 1 base and J by 10 bases, with 9 bases of the junction left unmatched. This CDR3 contains 15 residues.

In this sample, this clonotype turned up a few times. This chain connects TRBV10-2 to TRBJ2-5; D is perhaps TRBD1 or TRBD2 (5 bases each). V shed 10 bases and J shed 5 bases, with 14 bases lying between them. The CDR3 is 12 residues long. CDR1 is WSHSY, CDR2 SAAADI, per germline. CDR3 sequence: CATRGGSETQYF. The DNA for the CDR3 is TGCGCCACCCGTGGGGGATCGGAGACCCAGTACTTC.